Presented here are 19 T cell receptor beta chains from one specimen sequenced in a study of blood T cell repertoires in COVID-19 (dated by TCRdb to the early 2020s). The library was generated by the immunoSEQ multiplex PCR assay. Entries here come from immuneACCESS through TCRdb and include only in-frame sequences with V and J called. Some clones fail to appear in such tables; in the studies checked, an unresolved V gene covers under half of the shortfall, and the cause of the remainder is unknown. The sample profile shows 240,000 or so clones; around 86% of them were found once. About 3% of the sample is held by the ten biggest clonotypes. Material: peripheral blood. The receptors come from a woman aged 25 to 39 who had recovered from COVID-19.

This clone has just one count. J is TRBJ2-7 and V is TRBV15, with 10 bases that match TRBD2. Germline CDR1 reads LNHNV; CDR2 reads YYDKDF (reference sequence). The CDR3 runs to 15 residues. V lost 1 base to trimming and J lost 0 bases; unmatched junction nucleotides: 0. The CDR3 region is CATSRASGSSYEQYF. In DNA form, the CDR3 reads TGTGCCACCAGCAGAGCTAGCGGGAGCTCCTACGAGCAGTACTTC.

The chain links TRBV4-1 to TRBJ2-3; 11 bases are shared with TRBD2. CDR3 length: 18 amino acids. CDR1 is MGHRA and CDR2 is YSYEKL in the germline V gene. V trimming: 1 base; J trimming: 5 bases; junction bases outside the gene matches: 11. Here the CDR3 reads CASSQVELAGALGDTQYF. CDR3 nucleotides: TGCGCCAGCAGCCAAGTGGAACTAGCGGGGGCTCTGGGAGATACGCAGTATTTT.

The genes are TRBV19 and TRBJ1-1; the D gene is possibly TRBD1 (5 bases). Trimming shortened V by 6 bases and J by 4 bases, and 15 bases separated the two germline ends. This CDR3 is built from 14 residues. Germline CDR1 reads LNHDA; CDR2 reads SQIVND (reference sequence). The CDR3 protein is CASSHGGGVTEAFF. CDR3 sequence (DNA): TGTGCCAGTAGCCATGGCGGGGGTGTCACTGAAGCTTTCTTT.

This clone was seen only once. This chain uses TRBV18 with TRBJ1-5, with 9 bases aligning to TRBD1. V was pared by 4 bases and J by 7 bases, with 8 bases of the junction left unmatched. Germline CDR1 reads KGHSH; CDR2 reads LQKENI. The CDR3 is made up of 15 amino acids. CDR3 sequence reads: CASSQLQGAGQPQHF. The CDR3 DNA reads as TGTGCCAGCTCACAATTACAGGGGGCGGGACAGCCCCAGCATTTT.

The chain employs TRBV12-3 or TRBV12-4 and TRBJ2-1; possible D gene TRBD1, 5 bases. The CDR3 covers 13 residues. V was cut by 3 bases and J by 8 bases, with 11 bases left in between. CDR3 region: CASSFGQGYEQFF. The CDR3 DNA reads TGTGCCAGCAGTTTCGGGCAGGGCTATGAGCAGTTCTTC.

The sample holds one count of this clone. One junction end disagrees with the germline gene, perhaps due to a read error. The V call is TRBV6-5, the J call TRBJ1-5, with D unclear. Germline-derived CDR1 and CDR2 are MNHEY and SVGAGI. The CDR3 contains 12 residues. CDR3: CASSDSYQPQHF. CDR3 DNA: TGTGCCAGCAGTGACTCCTATCAGCCCCAGCATTTT.

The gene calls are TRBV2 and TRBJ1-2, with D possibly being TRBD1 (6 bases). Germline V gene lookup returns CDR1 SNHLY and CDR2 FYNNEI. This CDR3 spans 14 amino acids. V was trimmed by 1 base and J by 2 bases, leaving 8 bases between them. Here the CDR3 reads CASSEGGLNYGYTF. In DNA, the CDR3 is TGTGCCAGCAGTGAAGGGGGGCTCAACTATGGCTACACCTTC.

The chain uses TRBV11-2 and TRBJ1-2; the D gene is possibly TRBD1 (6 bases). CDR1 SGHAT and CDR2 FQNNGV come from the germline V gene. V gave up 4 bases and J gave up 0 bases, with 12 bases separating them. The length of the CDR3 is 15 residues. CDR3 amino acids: CASSSPGGPNYGYTF. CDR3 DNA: TGTGCCAGCAGCTCCCCGGGGGGGCCTAACTATGGCTACACCTTC.

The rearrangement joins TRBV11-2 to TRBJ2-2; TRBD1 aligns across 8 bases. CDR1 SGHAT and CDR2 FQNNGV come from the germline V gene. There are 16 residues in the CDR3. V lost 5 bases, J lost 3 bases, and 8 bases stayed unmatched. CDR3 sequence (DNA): TGTGCCAGCAGCCCCGGGACAGGTGGATACACCGGGGAGCTGTTTTTT. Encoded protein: CASSPGTGGYTGELFF.

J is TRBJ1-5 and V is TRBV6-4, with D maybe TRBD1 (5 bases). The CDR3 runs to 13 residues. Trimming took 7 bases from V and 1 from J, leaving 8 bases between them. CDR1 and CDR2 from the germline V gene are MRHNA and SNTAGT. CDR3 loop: CASIGESNQPQHF. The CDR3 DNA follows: TGTGCCAGCATAGGGGAAAGCAATCAGCCCCAGCATTTT.

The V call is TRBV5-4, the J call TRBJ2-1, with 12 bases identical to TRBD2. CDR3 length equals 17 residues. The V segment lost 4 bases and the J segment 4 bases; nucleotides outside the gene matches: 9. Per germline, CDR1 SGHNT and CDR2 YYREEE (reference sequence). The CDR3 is CASSLQLTSGGYNEQFF. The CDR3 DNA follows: TGTGCCAGCAGCCTCCAGCTTACTAGCGGGGGGTACAATGAGCAGTTCTTC.

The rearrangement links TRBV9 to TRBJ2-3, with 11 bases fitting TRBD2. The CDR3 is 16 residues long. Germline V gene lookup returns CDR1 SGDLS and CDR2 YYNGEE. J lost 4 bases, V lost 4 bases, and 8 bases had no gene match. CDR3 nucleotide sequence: TGTGCCAGCAGCCAAACGGGACTAGCGGTTGCAGATACGCAGTATTTT. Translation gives CASSQTGLAVADTQYF.

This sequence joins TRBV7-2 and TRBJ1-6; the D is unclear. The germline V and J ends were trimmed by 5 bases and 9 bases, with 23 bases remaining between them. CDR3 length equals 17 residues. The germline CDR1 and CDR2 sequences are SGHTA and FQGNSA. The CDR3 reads CASSPRVSPMSTSPLHF. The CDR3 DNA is TGTGCCAGCAGCCCGCGGGTCAGCCCGATGTCAACTTCACCCCTCCACTTT.

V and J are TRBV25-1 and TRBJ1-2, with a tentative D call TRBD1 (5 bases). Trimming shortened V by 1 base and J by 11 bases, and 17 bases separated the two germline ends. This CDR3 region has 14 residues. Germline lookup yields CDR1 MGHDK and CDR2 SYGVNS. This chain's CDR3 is CASSESGYLGGYTF. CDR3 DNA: TGTGCCAGCAGTGAATCGGGGTACTTGGGGGGTTACACCTTC.

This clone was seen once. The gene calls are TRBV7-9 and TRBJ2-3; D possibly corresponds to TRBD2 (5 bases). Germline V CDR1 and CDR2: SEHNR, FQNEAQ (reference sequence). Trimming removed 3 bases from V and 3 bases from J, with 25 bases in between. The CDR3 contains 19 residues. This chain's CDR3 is CASSFHELYRARGTDTQYF. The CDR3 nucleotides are TGTGCCAGCAGCTTCCACGAGCTCTACCGGGCCCGAGGGACAGATACGCAGTATTTT. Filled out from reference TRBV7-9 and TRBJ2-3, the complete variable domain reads DTGVSQNPRHKITKRGQNVTFRCDPISEHNRLYWYRQTLGQGPEFLTYFQNEAQLEKSRLLSDRFSAERPKGSFSTLEIQRTEQGDSAMYLCASSFHELYRARGTDTQYFGPGTRLTVL.

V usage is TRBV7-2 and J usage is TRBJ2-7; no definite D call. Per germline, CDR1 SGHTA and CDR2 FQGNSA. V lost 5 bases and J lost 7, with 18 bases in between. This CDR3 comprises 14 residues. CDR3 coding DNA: TGTGCCAGCAGCCCTGAGGTCCTAGGTGGGGAGCAGTACTTC. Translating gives CASSPEVLGGEQYF. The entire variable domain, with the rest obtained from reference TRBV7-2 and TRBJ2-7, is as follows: GAGVSQSPSNKVTEKGKDVELRCDPISGHTALYWYRQSLGQGLEFLIYFQGNSAPDKSGLPSDRFSAERTGGSVSTLTIQRTQQEDSAVYLCASSPEVLGGEQYFGPGTRLTVT.

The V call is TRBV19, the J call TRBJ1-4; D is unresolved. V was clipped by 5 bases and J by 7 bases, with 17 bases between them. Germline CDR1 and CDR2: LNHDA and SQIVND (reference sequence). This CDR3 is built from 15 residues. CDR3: CASSAGPPLGEKLFF. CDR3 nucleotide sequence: TGTGCCAGTAGTGCTGGGCCCCCTTTGGGTGAAAAACTGTTTTTT. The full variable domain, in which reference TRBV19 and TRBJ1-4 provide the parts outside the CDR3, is DGGITQSPKYLFRKEGQNVTLSCEQNLNHDAMYWYRQDPGQGLRLIYYSQIVNDFQKGDIAEGYSVSREKKESFPLTVTSAQKNPTAFYLCASSAGPPLGEKLFFGSGTQLSVL.

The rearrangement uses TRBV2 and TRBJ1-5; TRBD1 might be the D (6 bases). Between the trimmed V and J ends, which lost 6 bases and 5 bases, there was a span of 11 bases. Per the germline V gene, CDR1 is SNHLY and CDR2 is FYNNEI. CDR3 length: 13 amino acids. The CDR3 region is CASSQGPYQPQHF. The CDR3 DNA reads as TGTGCCAGCAGCCAGGGGCCGTATCAGCCCCAGCATTTT.

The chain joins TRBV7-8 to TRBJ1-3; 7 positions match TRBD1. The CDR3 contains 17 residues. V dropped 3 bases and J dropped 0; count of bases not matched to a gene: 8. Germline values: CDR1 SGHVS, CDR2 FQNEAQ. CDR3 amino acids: CASSLGQIGFSGNTIYF. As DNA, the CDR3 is TGTGCCAGCAGCTTGGGACAGATAGGATTCTCTGGAAACACCATATATTTT.